The source of this T cell receptor (beta chain) is a study of blood T cell repertoires in COVID-19. Overall study context: The United States, Italy and Spain provided the acute and convalescent COVID-19 samples. Sample material is recorded as cDNA or gDNA derived from T cells, B-cell-depleted T cells, or PBMCs.

Produced via immunoSEQ multiplex PCR; TCRdb's table is partial and in-frame only. This table holds 90,000 to 100,000 clones, 80% to 85% found once. The CDR3 contains 13 residues. The sample was peripheral blood. The J gene is TRBJ1-2, the V gene TRBV21-1. TRBV21-1 has pseudogene status. This sequence was found in a man aged 55-75 years with acute or convalescent COVID-19. The CDR3 nucleotides are TGTGCCAGCAGGGACGGGGGTAGCTATGGCTACACCTTC. Its protein product is CASRDGGSYGYTF.